This T cell receptor (beta chain) was documented in a study of T cells expressing NK-cell markers. Study summary: It was from sorted CD3+CD56+NKG2C+, CD3+CD56+NKG2C- and CD3+CD56-NKG2C+ T cells that TCR beta repertoires came.

CDR1 and CDR2 from the germline V gene are MGHRA and YSYEKL. The CDR3 is 14 amino acids. TCRdb reprocessed the 5' RACE reads; each CDR3 protein has one entry and no DNA is given. This table holds roughly 350,000 distinct CDR3 sequences. On this clonotype itself: The antigen is undetermined.

Overall study findings and caveats: As a fraction of CD8+ T cells, dominant NKG2C+ clonotypes reached roughly 1.0-7.5% in six donors. Whether expanded NKG2C+ T cell clones were HCMV specific stayed uncertain. In a few donors, dominant clonotypes made up roughly 25-60.1% of CD3+CD56-NKG2C+ cells.

The TCR comes from a man aged 18-70 years in good health. The material sequenced was blood T cells: a sorted CD56 or NKG2C T cell subset, CD4+ or CD8+ T cells, or bulk PBMC T cells (not recorded which). The chain links TRBV4-1 to TRBJ1-1. This CDR3 is CASSQIRTIAEAFF.